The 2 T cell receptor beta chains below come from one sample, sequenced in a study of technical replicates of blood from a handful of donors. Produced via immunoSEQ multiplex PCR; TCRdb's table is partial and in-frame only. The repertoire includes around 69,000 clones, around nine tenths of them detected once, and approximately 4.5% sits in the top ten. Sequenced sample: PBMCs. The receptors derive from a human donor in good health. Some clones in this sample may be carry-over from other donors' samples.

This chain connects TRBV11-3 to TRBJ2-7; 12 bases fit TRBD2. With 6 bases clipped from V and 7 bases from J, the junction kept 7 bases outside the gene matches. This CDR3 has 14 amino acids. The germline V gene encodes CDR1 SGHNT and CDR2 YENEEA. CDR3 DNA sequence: TGTGCCAGCAGTCCTAGCGGGAGGGACTGGGAGCAGTACTTC. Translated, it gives CASSPSGRDWEQYF.

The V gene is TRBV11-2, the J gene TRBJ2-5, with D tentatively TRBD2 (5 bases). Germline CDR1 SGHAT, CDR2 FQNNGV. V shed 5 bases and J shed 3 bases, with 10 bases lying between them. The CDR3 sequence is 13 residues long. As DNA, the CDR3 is TGTGCCAGCAGCCCCACTAGGGAAGAGACCCAGTACTTC. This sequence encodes CASSPTREETQYF.